A single sample is the source of the 12 T cell receptor beta chains below, sequenced in a study of T cells after yellow fever vaccination. TCRdb recomputed calls from the 5' RACE reads with MiXCR, one row per CDR3 protein. This sample has under 100,000 distinct CDR3 sequences, with around 5.8% found just once. The sample here was CD8+ T cells sorted from PBMCs, taken 10 days after the yellow fever booster vaccination. These receptors all come from a man aged 18 to 29 who received the YFV17D yellow fever vaccine.

This clonotype turned up a few times. The chain carries TRBV6-6 and TRBJ1-1, with 8 bases matching TRBD1. CDR3 length: 17 residues. With V trimmed by 6 bases and J by 0 bases, 12 bases remained unmatched. Looked up from germline, CDR1 is MNHNY and CDR2 is SVGAGI (reference sequence). The CDR3 DNA follows: TGTGCCAGCAGCCGCGGGACAGGCCACCTTTTGAACACTGAAGCTTTCTTT. This sequence encodes CASSRGTGHLLNTEAFF.

The chain has TRBV6-4 and TRBJ2-1; TRBD1 aligns across 7 bases. V gave up 5 bases and J gave up 5 bases; unmatched junction bases: 9. Germline CDR1 is MRHNA and CDR2 is SNTAGT. The CDR3 spans 15 residues. CDR3 in amino acids: CASSYETGIHNEQFF. Written as DNA, the CDR3 is TGTGCCAGCAGTTACGAGACAGGGATCCACAATGAGCAGTTCTTC.

The chain carries TRBV5-1 and TRBJ2-7; D assignment may be TRBD1 or TRBD2 (5 bases each). Germline CDR1 and CDR2: SGHRS and YFSETQ. The CDR3 is 13 amino acids. Trimming cost V 3 bases and J 2 bases, with 9 bases left between them. CDR3 loop: CASSWGPPYEQYF. CDR3 in DNA: TGCGCCAGCAGCTGGGGACCTCCCTACGAGCAGTACTTC. Filled out from reference TRBV5-1 and TRBJ2-7, the complete variable domain reads KAGVTQTPRYLIKTRGQQVTLSCSPISGHRSVSWYQQTPGQGLQFLFEYFSETQRNKGNFPGRFSGRQFSNSRSEMNVSTLELGDSALYLCASSWGPPYEQYFGPGTRLTVT.

This clonotype was counted ten times or more. The rearrangement uses TRBV7-2 and TRBJ2-2, with TRBD2 matching over 14 bases. The CDR3 spans 19 residues. Germline loops: CDR1 SGHTA, CDR2 FQGNSA. V was clipped by 3 bases and J by 4 bases; unmatched bases: 10. The CDR3: CASSFPVTSGGAFTGELFF. For the CDR3, the DNA is TGTGCCAGCAGCTTTCCGGTGACTAGCGGGGGGGCCTTCACCGGGGAGCTGTTTTTT.

In this sample, this clonotype turned up many times. The chain has TRBV7-3 and TRBJ2-1; maybe TRBD2 (5 bases). Germline V gene lookup returns CDR1 SGHTA and CDR2 FQGTGA. The CDR3 contains 13 residues. V lost 3 bases and J 5 bases, leaving 8 bases between the germline ends. This CDR3 is CASSFEGNNEQFF. The DNA for the CDR3 is TGTGCCAGCAGCTTCGAGGGAAACAATGAGCAGTTCTTC.

The table lists this clonotype with a few counts. The chain employs TRBV27 and TRBJ1-1; D is unresolved. The CDR3 contains 14 residues. The germline V gene encodes CDR1 MNHEY and CDR2 SMNVEV (reference sequence). V lost 2 bases and J lost 4, with 11 bases in between. This CDR3 is CASSLRALATEAFF. DNA of the CDR3: TGTGCCAGCAGTTTAAGGGCCCTAGCCACTGAAGCTTTCTTT.

This clonotype has a count of ten or more. The genes are TRBV7-6 and TRBJ2-5; the match to TRBD2 covers 8 bases. This CDR3 spans 15 amino acids. Germline assignment: CDR1 SGHVS and CDR2 FNYEAQ. V shed 6 bases and J 2 bases; nucleotides not matched to a gene: 8. The CDR3 DNA follows: TGTGCCAGCAGTTTTAGCGGGGAGGGGCAAGAGACCCAGTACTTC. This codes for CASSFSGEGQETQYF.

The table lists this clonotype with many counts. The rearrangement uses TRBV20-1 and TRBJ2-5; 8 nucleotides agree with TRBD1. Germline trimming cut 6 bases from V and 7 bases from J; bases unmatched to any gene: 16. The germline V gene encodes CDR1 DFQATT and CDR2 SNEGSKA (reference sequence). The CDR3 spans 15 residues. CDR3 sequence (DNA): TGCAGTGCAAATTCCCGGGACAGGCCCTTCAGGACCCAGTACTTC. This translates into CSANSRDRPFRTQYF.

The J gene is TRBJ2-5, the V gene TRBV7-6; 8 positions agree with TRBD2. The CDR3 spans 15 residues. Germline V lookup: CDR1 SGHVS, CDR2 FNYEAQ. Unmatched junction bases numbered 5, after V lost 3 bases and J lost 2 bases. The DNA for the CDR3 is TGTGCCAGCAGCTTCCGAGCGGGGGAACAAGAGACCCAGTACTTC. Its translation: CASSFRAGEQETQYF.

There are a few counts of this clonotype. V and J are TRBV3-1 and TRBJ2-3, with 14 bases that match TRBD2. J gave up 6 bases and V 3 bases, and 5 bases lay outside the gene matches. CDR1 and CDR2 (germline): LGHDT, YNNKEL (reference sequence). The CDR3 sequence is 16 residues long. The CDR3 DNA is TGTGCCAGCAGCCAGACTAGCGGGGGGGCCAGCGATACGCAGTATTTT. Protein: CASSQTSGGASDTQYF.

The chain has TRBV7-3 and TRBJ2-3; TRBD2 aligns across 12 bases. The V gene end was trimmed by 5 bases and the J gene end by 2 bases; junction bases not matched to a gene: 5. The CDR3 has 16 amino acids. Per the germline V gene, CDR1 is SGHTA and CDR2 is FQGTGA. The CDR3 DNA follows: TGTGCCAGCAGCCGTGGACTAGCGGGGCCCACAGATACGCAGTATTTT. Its translation: CASSRGLAGPTDTQYF.

This clonotype was recorded a few times. The chain combines TRBV4-1 with TRBJ2-1, with 10 bases lining up with TRBD2. Losses at the gene ends were 3 bases for V and 8 bases for J; bases not matched to a gene: 13. This CDR3 spans 17 amino acids. From germline, CDR1 is MGHRA and CDR2 YSYEKL. The CDR3 reads CASSQAPPAGGLHEQFF. The CDR3 DNA reads TGCGCCAGCAGCCAGGCTCCCCCAGCGGGGGGGCTGCATGAGCAGTTCTTC.